The sequence of this TCR beta chain was determined in a study of T cell responses to AZD1222 COVID-19 vaccine. Whole-study findings and limits: Of the AZD1222 recipients, only 5 to 7 were seropositive at baseline. White British people made up most donors, females outnumbered males, and clonal diversity was possibly underestimated. No day 14 peak samples; only post-peak repertoires were characterized. Two doses of AZD1222 preceded a rise in Spike-specific TCR breadth and depth.

Germline loops: CDR1 SGHVS, CDR2 FQNEAQ. There are 16 residues in the CDR3. J was trimmed by 0 bases and V by 5 bases; bases with no gene match: 6. As concerns this clone: Its antigen is unidentified.

Sequenced by immunoSEQ multiplex PCR; TCRdb stores in-frame clones only, minus some. The table has about 180,000 clones, 85% to 90% seen once. This clonotype was obtained from an adult who received the MenACWY meningococcal vaccine as a control. Specimen: peripheral blood, collected 28 days after the second dose of the MenACWY control vaccine. This chain joins TRBV7-8 and TRBJ2-2; TRBD1 agrees at 7 bases. The CDR3 region is CASSTQGLANTGELFF. The CDR3 DNA follows: TGTGCCAGCAGCACACAGGGGCTCGCGAACACCGGGGAGCTGTTTTTT.